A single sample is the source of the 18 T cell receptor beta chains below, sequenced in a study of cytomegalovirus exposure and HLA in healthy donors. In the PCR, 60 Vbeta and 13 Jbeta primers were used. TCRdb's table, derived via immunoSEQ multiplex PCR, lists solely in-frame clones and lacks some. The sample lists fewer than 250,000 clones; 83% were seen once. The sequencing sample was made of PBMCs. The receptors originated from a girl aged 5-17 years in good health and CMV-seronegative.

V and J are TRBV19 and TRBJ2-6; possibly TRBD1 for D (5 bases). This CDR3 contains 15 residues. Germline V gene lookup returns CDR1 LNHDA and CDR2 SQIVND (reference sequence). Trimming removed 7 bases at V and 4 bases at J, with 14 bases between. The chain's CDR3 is CASISQGSGANVLTF. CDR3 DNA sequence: TGTGCCAGTATCTCCCAGGGTTCCGGGGCCAACGTCCTGACTTTC.

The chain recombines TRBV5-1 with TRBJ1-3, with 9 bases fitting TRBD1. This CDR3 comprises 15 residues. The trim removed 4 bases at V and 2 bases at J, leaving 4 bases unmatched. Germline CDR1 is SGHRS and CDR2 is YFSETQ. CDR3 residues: CASSPWDRAGNTIYF. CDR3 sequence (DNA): TGCGCCAGCAGCCCATGGGACAGGGCTGGAAACACCATATATTTT.

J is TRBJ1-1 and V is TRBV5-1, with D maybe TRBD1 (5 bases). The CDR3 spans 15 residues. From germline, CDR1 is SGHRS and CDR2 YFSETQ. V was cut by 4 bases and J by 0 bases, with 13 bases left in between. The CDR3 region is CASSTTAKLNTEAFF. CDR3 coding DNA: TGCGCCAGCAGCACGACAGCCAAACTGAACACTGAAGCTTTCTTT.

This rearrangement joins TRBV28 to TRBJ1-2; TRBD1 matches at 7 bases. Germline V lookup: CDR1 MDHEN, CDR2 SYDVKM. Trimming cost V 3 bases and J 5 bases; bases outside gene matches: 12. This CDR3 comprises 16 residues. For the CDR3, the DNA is TGTGCCAGCAGTTTGCAATTGACAGGGATTCGGTATGGCTACACCTTC. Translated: CASSLQLTGIRYGYTF.

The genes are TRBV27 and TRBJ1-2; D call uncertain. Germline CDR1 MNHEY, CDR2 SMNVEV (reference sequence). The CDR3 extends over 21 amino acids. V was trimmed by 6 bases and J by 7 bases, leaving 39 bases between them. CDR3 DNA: TGTGCCAGCAGAAGAATACGGGAGGGCCAGTCTCCCATATTTGGGGTCGGTGGCTACACCTTC. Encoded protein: CASRRIREGQSPIFGVGGYTF.

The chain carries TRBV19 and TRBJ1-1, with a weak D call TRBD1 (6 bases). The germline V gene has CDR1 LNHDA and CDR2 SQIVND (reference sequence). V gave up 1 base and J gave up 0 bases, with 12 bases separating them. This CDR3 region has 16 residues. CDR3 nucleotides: TGTGCCAGTAGTATAGTCGGAACAGGGCTGAACACTGAAGCTTTCTTT. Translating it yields CASSIVGTGLNTEAFF.

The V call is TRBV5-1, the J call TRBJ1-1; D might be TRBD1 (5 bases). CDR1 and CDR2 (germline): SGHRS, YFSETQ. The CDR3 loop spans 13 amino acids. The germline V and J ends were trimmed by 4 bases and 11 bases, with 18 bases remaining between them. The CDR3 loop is CASSRGLGIEAFF. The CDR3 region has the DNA TGCGCCAGCAGCCGGGGACTGGGTATTGAGGCTTTCTTT.

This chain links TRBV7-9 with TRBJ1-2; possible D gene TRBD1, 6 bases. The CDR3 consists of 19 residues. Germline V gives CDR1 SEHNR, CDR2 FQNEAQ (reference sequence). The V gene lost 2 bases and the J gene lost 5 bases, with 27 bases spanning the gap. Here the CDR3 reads CASSLNYQGQEPPAYGYTF. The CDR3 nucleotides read TGTGCCAGCAGCTTAAACTACCAGGGGCAGGAGCCCCCCGCATATGGCTACACCTTC.

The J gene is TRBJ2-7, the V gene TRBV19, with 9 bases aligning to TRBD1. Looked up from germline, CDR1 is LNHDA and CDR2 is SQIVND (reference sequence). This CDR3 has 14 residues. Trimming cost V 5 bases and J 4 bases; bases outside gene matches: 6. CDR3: CASSSGTGRYEQYF. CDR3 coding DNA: TGTGCCAGTAGTTCCGGGACAGGGCGGTACGAGCAGTACTTC.

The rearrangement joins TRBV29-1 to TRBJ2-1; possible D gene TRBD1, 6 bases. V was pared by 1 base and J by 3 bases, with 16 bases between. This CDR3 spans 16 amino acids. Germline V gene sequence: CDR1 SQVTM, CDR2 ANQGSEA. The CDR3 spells CSVEGGPGPNYNEQFF. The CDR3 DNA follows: TGCAGCGTTGAAGGGGGGCCGGGACCCAACTACAATGAGCAGTTCTTC.

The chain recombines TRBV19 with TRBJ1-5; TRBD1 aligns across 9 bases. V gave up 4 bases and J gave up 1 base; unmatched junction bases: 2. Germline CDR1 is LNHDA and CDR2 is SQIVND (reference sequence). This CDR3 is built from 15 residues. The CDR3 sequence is CASSTGTGSNQPQHF. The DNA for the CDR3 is TGTGCCAGTAGTACCGGGACAGGGAGCAATCAGCCCCAGCATTTT. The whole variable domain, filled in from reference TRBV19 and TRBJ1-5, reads DGGITQSPKYLFRKEGQNVTLSCEQNLNHDAMYWYRQDPGQGLRLIYYSQIVNDFQKGDIAEGYSVSREKKESFPLTVTSAQKNPTAFYLCASSTGTGSNQPQHFGDGTRLSIL.

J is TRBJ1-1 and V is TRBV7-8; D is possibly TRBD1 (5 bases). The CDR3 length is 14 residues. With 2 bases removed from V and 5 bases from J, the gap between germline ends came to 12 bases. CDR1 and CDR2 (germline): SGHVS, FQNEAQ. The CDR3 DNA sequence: TGTGCCAGCAGCTTACAGGGAGGTGGGACTGAAGCTTTCTTT. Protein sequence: CASSLQGGGTEAFF. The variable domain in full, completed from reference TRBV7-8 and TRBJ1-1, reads GAGVSQSPRYKVAKRGQDVALRCDPISGHVSLFWYQQALGQGPEFLTYFQNEAQLDKSGLPSDRFFAERPEGSVSTLKIQRTQQEDSAVYLCASSLQGGGTEAFFGQGTRLTVV.

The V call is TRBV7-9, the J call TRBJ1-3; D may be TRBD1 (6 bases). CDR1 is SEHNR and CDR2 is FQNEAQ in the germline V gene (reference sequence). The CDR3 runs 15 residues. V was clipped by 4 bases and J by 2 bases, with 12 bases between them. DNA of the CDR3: TGTGCCAGCAGCTCGCATCGGACAGCTGGAAACACCATATATTTT. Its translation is CASSSHRTAGNTIYF.

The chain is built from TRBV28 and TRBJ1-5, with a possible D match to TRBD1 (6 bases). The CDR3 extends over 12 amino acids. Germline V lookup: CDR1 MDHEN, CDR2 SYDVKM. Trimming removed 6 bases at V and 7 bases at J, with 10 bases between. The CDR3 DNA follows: TGTGCCAGCAGCAACAGGGTGCAGCCCCAGCATTTT. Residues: CASSNRVQPQHF.

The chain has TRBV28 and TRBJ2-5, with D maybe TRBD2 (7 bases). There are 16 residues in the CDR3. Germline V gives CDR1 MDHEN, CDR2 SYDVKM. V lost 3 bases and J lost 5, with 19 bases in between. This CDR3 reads CASSFSTPRGRETQYF. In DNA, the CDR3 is TGTGCCAGCAGTTTCTCTACGCCGCGGGGGCGGGAGACCCAGTACTTC. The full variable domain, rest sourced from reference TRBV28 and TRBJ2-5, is DVKVTQSSRYLVKRTGEKVFLECVQDMDHENMFWYRQDPGLGLRLIYFSYDVKMKEKGDIPEGYSVSREKKERFSLILESASTNQTSMYLCASSFSTPRGRETQYFGPGTRLLVL.

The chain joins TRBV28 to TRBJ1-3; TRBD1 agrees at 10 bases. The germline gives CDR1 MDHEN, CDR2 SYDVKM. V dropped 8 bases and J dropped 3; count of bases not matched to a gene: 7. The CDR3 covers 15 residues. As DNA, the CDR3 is TGTGCCAGCGGGCGGGACAGGGGTTTTGGAAACACCATATATTTT. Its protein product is CASGRDRGFGNTIYF. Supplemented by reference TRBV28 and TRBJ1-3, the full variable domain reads DVKVTQSSRYLVKRTGEKVFLECVQDMDHENMFWYRQDPGLGLRLIYFSYDVKMKEKGDIPEGYSVSREKKERFSLILESASTNQTSMYLCASGRDRGFGNTIYFGEGSWLTVV.

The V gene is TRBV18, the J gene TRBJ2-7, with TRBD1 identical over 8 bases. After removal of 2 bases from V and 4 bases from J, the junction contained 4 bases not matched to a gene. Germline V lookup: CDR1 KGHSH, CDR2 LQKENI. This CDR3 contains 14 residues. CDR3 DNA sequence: TGTGCCAGCTCACCAGCAGGGGGCGCGTACGAGCAGTACTTC. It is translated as CASSPAGGAYEQYF.

This CDR3 is CASRTVGEGTEAFF. The CDR3 DNA follows: TGTGCCAGCCGGACGGTGGGCGAGGGCACTGAAGCTTTCTTT. The J gene is TRBJ1-1, the V gene TRBV27; D is undetermined. With 8 bases removed from V and 4 bases from J, the gap between germline ends came to 17 bases. Germline V gives CDR1 MNHEY, CDR2 SMNVEV (reference sequence). This CDR3 is built from 14 residues.